The rows below give T cell receptor beta chains drawn from one sample of a study of cytomegalovirus exposure and HLA in healthy donors. Assay: immunoSEQ multiplex PCR; the TCRdb copy retains only in-frame clones and omits some. The table lists 65,000 to 95,000 clones, around 77% of them singletons, with about 3.5% in the top ten. Specimen: PBMCs. Every receptor here comes from a man aged 50-59 years in good health and CMV-seronegative. Each CDR3 is given with its conserved first and last residue. The D gene is left open where the match is weak. The listing skips clone size in some rows; elsewhere it reads once, few, many or a size class.

d_call j_call v_call clone_size cdr3_nt cdr3_aa
- TRBJ1-1 TRBV25-1 - TGTGCCAGCAGTGACAGGGTCAATACTGAAGCTTTCTTT CASSDRVNTEAFF
TRBD1 TRBJ2-2 TRBV18 once TGTGCCAGCTCACTAGGACAGGGGGACACCGGGGAGCTGTTTTTT CASSLGQGDTGELFF
TRBD1 TRBJ2-3 TRBV5-1 - TGCGCCAGCAGCTTACAGGGGTTGGGTGGGGATACGCAGTATTTT CASSLQGLGGDTQYF
- TRBJ1-3 TRBV19 few TGTGCCAGGACAAACAGATTCTCTGGAAACACCATATATTTT CARTNRFSGNTIYF
- TRBJ2-7 TRBV21-1 - TGTGCCAGCAGCCACGGGAGGCCAAGAAACCAGGGGCAGTACTTC CASSHGRPRNQGQYF
TRBD1 TRBJ2-7 TRBV19 - TGTGCCAGTAGTATAGGGGCAGGGGGCCTGTACGAGCAGTACTTC CASSIGAGGLYEQYF
- TRBJ2-7 TRBV5-1 - TGCGCCAGCAGCTTGAGGGAGGCTTACTCCAACGAGCAGTACTTC CASSLREAYSNEQYF
- TRBJ1-1 TRBV7-9 - TGTGCCAGCAGCTCTCAGGCGGGTGGGGACACTGAAGCTTTCTTT CASSSQAGGDTEAFF
TRBD1 TRBJ1-2 TRBV25-1 - TGTGCCAGCAGTGGGAGACAGGGCTTTAACTATGGCTACACCTTC CASSGRQGFNYGYTF
- TRBJ2-3 TRBV11-3 - TGTGCCAGCAGCTTATTTGGGGGGGCCACAGATACGCAGTATTTT CASSLFGGATDTQYF
TRBD1 TRBJ2-5 TRBV30 once TGTGCCTGGACCCTGGGACAGGATCTGGCCCAGTACTTC CAWTLGQDLAQYF
- TRBJ2-2 TRBV4-3 - TGCGCCAGCAGCCAAAAAATCACCGCAGGGGCGGGCACCGGGGAGCTGTTTTTT CASSQKITAGAGTGELFF
TRBD1 TRBJ1-1 TRBV12-5 - TGTGCTGAGGGACAGACCAAGAACACTGAAGCTTTCTTT CAEGQTKNTEAFF
- TRBJ2-1 TRBV4-3 - TGCGCCAGCAGCCAAGAAGCGCGACTCGGCGATGAGCAGTTCTTC CASSQEARLGDEQFF
TRBD2 TRBJ2-1 TRBV28 - TGTGCCAGCAGTTTATGGGTGGGGGGGGGATCCAATGAGCAGTTCTTC CASSLWVGGGSNEQFF
- TRBJ2-7 TRBV12-5 - TGTGCTAGTGGTAAGGGGGCCGGGAGGGAAATCTCCTACGAGCAGTACTTC CASGKGAGREISYEQYF
TRBD1 TRBJ1-2 TRBV18 - TGTGCCAGCTCACTCGACAGGGACTATGGCTACACCTTC CASSLDRDYGYTF
TRBD2 TRBJ2-1 TRBV30 - TGTGCCTGGAGTAGAGGGACTAGCGGTGAGCAGTTCTTC CAWSRGTSGEQFF
TRBD1 TRBJ1-1 TRBV28 few TGTGCCAGCTGGACAGGGGCTGAAGCTTTCTTT CASWTGAEAFF
TRBD1 TRBJ1-4 TRBV7-6 once TGTGCCAGCAGCTTACATACAGGGGGTGAAAAACTGTTTTTT CASSLHTGGEKLFF
- TRBJ2-5 TRBV4-1 - TGCGCCAGCAGCCGAACACCTTTTGCCCAAGAGACCCAGTACTTC CASSRTPFAQETQYF
- TRBJ2-7 TRBV2 - TGTGCCAGCAACCGGGACACGGTATACGAGCAGTACTTC CASNRDTVYEQYF
- TRBJ1-3 TRBV27 - TGTGCCAGCAGTCACCGGTCACGAAACACCATATATTTT CASSHRSRNTIYF
- TRBJ1-4 TRBV4-1 many TGCGCCAGCAGCCAGTTTGAGGGGGGGAAAAATGAAAAACTGTTTTTT CASSQFEGGKNEKLFF
TRBD1 TRBJ2-7 TRBV5-1 - TGCGCCAGCAGCTTGGAGGGGGTACAGGGGGGAGAGCAGTACTTC CASSLEGVQGGEQYF
- TRBJ1-4 TRBV9 once TGTGCCAGCAGCGCCGGGGTAACTAATGAAAAACTGTTTTTT CASSAGVTNEKLFF
- TRBJ1-2 TRBV15 few TGTGCCACCAGCAGAGATATAGACAGACCGTACTTC CATSRDIDRPYF
TRBD2 TRBJ2-4 TRBV19 once TGTGCCAGTACCCCGGGAGGGGTGACCAAAAACATTCAGTACTTC CASTPGGVTKNIQYF
- TRBJ2-3 TRBV7-2 - TGTGCCAGCAGCTTATCAGCGGATACGCAGTATTTT CASSLSADTQYF
- TRBJ1-5 TRBV10-1 - TGCGCCAGTAATAACTCCAATCAGCCCCAGCATTTT CASNNSNQPQHF
- TRBJ1-5 TRBV28 - TGTGCCAGCAGTTGGAGGCCCGGGACATCAGTCCGGGGCAATCAGCCCCAGCATTTT CASSWRPGTSVRGNQPQHF
- TRBJ1-5 TRBV7-9 once TGTGCCACCGGACCCCAGGGAAATCAGCCCCAGCATTTT CATGPQGNQPQHF
TRBD1 TRBJ2-3 TRBV19 - TGTGCCAGTAGTATCCGGGACAGCCACACAGATACGCAGTATTTT CASSIRDSHTDTQYF
- TRBJ1-2 TRBV9 - TGTGCCAGCAGCTTACGACAGGATAACTATGGCTACACCTTC CASSLRQDNYGYTF
TRBD1 TRBJ1-4 TRBV2 few TGTGCCAGCAGTGAGGGACAGGGAAGATCGAATGAAAAACTGTTTTTT CASSEGQGRSNEKLFF
TRBD2 TRBJ2-7 TRBV30 - TGTGCCTGGGGGTACGGGAGGGTTGAGCAGTACTTC CAWGYGRVEQYF
- TRBJ2-1 TRBV5-1 - TGCGCCAGCAGAAACGGGATCACCTACAATGAGCAGTTCTTC CASRNGITYNEQFF
TRBD2 TRBJ2-3 TRBV18 - TGTGCCAGCTCACCATCCACCAGGACTAGCGGGGGGACCGATACGCAGTATTTT CASSPSTRTSGGTDTQYF
- TRBJ2-7 TRBV12-5 once TGTGCTAGTGGTTTGGGAGGCAGGGTGCCCTACGAGCAGTACTTC CASGLGGRVPYEQYF
- TRBJ2-6 TRBV5-3 few TGTGCCAGAAGCTTTAGCGGGGCCAACGTCCTGACTTTC CARSFSGANVLTF
- TRBJ2-5 TRBV30 - TGTGCCTGGAGTGCGACCCGGGGGACCCAGTACTTC CAWSATRGTQYF
- TRBJ2-3 TRBV10-3 - TGTGCCATCAGTGAGGGGAAGGCCTCAGGACTCAGGTTGGATACGCAGTATTTT CAISEGKASGLRLDTQYF
- TRBJ1-2 TRBV6-5 - TGTGCCAGCAGTTCGAGCCTAGGGGGGGCCGGTGGCTACACCTTC CASSSSLGGAGGYTF
TRBD2 TRBJ2-2 TRBV6-5 - TGTGCCAGCAGCCCCCGGGGGGGTCACGGGGAGCTGTTTTTT CASSPRGGHGELFF
- TRBJ2-7 TRBV6-1 - TGTGCCAGCAGACATGACAGGACTCCGTACGAGCAGTACTTC CASRHDRTPYEQYF
- TRBJ1-6 TRBV6-8 - TGTGCCAGCAGTTACTCGGCGCCTCGGGTAGTGGAGTCCTATAATTCACCCCTCCACTTT CASSYSAPRVVESYNSPLHF
TRBD1 TRBJ2-3 TRBV9 - TGTGCCAGCAGCGTAGACTCGGACAGGGGTCCAGATACGCAGTATTTT CASSVDSDRGPDTQYF
- TRBJ1-5 TRBV7-2 - TGTGCCAGCAGCTCTACCAATCAGCCCCAGCATTTT CASSSTNQPQHF
- TRBJ2-5 TRBV6-5 - TGTGCCAGCAGCCCGGGAATCCAAGAGACCCAGTACTTC CASSPGIQETQYF
TRBD2 TRBJ2-5 TRBV5-1 - TGCGCCAGCAGCCCCCCAGGAGCGGGGGTGGAGGAGACCCAGTACTTC CASSPPGAGVEETQYF